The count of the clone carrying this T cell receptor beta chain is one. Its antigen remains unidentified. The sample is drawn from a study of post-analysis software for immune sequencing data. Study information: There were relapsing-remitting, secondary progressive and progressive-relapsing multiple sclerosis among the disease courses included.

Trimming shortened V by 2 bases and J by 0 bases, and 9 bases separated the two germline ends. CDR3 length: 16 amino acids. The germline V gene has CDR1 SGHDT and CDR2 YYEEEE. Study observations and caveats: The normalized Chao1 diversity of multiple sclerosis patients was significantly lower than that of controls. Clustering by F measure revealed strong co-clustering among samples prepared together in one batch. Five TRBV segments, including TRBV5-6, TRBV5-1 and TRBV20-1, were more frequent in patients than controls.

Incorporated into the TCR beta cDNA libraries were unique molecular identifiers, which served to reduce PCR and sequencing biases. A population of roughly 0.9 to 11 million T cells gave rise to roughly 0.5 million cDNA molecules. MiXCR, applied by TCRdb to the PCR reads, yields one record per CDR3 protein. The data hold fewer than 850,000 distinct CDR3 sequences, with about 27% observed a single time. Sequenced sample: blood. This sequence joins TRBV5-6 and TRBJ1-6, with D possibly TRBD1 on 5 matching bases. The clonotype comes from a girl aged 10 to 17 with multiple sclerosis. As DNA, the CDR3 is TGTGCCAGCAGCTTACGCAGGGCCTCCTATAATTCACCCCTCCACTTT. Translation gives CASSLRRASYNSPLHF.